This T cell receptor (beta chain) was profiled in a study of OX40 agonist ivuxolimab in advanced cancers. Clones were sequenced by immunoSEQ multiplex PCR, and TCRdb holds only the in-frame ones, with some missing. The data show roughly 80,000 clones, about 86% seen once. This clone was observed a few times. The germline V gene has CDR1 SGHAT and CDR2 FQNNGV. V was shortened by 3 bases and J by 0 bases, with 9 bases between the two germline ends. This CDR3 contains 15 residues. The rearrangement joins TRBV11-2 to TRBJ1-3, with D unclear. The receptor was isolated from an adult with an advanced solid tumor such as melanoma, head and neck, liver or kidney cancer. This specimen consisted of CD4+ or CD8+ T cells sorted from blood, obtained in a trial of the OX40 agonist ivuxolimab. The chain's CDR3 is CASSFRGLSGNTIYF. As DNA, the CDR3 is TGTGCCAGCAGCTTCAGAGGCCTCTCTGGAAACACCATATATTTT. The whole variable domain, filled in from reference TRBV11-2 and TRBJ1-3, reads EAGVAQSPRYKIIEKRQSVAFWCNPISGHATLYWYQQILGQGPKLLIQFQNNGVVDDSQLPKDRFSAERLKGVDSTLKIQPAKLEDSAVYLCASSFRGLSGNTIYFGEGSWLTVV.